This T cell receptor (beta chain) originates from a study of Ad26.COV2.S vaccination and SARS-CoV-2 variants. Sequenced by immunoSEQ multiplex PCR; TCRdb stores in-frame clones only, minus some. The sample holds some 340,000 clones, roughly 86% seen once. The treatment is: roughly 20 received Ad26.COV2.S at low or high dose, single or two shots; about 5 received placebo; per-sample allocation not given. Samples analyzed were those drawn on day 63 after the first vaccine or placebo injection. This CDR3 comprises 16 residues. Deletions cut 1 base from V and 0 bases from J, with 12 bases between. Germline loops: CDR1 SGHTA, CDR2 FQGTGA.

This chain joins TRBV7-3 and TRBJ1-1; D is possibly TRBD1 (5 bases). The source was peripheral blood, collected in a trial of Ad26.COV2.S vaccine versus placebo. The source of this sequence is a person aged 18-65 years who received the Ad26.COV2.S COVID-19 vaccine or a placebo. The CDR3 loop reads CASSLMGGRLNTEAFF. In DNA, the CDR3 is TGTGCCAGCAGCTTAATGGGGGGACGATTGAACACTGAAGCTTTCTTT.